Listed below are T cell receptor beta chains from one sample, sequenced in a study of blood T cell repertoires in COVID-19. Profiled with immunoSEQ multiplex PCR; TCRdb holds only in-frame clones, not every one. The data hold a few hundred thousand clones, with 90% observed a single time. The sequencing sample was made of peripheral blood. The receptors stem from a woman aged 60 to 75 with COVID-19, enrolled during active disease. CDR3s include the opening cysteine and the closing phenylalanine or tryptophan. The D gene is left open where the match is weak. Size tells how often a clone was seen (once, few, many) or the class of an expanded clone, and some rows leave it out.

.	TRBV10-3	.	TRBJ2-7	TGTGCCATCAGTGAGTTAAGTGCGGCGGACTACGAGCAGTACTTC	CAISELSAADYEQYF
.	TRBV2	TRBD1	TRBJ1-2	TGTGCCAGCAGGGGGACAGGGGTGAATGGCTACACCTTC	CASRGTGVNGYTF
.	TRBV6-5	TRBD1	TRBJ1-2	TGTGCCAGCAGACCCGGGACAGGGCTTGGCTACACCTTC	CASRPGTGLGYTF
.	TRBV5-5	.	TRBJ2-4	TGTGCCAGCAGCTACCATTGGACAGATGGCATTCAGTACTTC	CASSYHWTDGIQYF
once	TRBV19	TRBD1	TRBJ2-7	TGTGCCAGTAGTAATACAGGGGCCCACGAGCAGTACTTC	CASSNTGAHEQYF
once	TRBV5-8	.	TRBJ1-2	TGTGCCAGCAGCCCGTGGGGGGGTCCGACCTATGGCTACACCTTC	CASSPWGGPTYGYTF
few	TRBV3-1/TRBV3-2	.	TRBJ1-3	TGTGCCAGCAGCCTCAGAGGAAACACCATATATTTT	CASSLRGNTIYF
.	TRBV6-6	.	TRBJ2-5	TGTGCCAGCAGTTACGGTGGCTCCCGGTACTTC	CASSYGGSRYF
.	TRBV6-1	.	TRBJ1-5	TGTGCCAGCAGTGAACGAGGAGGCAATCAGCCCCAGCATTTT	CASSERGGNQPQHF
.	TRBV6-2/TRBV6-3	.	TRBJ2-7	TGTGCCAGCAGTACTGATACCTACGAGCAGTACTTC	CASSTDTYEQYF